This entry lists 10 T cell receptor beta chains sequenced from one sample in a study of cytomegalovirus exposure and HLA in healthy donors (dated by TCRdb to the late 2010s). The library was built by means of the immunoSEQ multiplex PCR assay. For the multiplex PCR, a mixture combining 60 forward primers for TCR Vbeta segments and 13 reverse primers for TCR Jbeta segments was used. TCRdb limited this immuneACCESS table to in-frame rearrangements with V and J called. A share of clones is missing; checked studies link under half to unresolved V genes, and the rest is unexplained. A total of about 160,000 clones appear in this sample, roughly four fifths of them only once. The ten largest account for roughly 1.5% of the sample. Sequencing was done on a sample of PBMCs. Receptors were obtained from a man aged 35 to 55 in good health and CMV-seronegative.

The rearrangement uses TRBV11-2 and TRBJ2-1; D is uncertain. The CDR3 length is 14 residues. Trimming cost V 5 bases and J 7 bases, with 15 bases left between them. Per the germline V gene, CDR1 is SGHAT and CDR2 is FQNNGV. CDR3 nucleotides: TGTGCCAGCAGCCCCCTCCAGAGGATGAATGAGCAGTTCTTC. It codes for CASSPLQRMNEQFF.

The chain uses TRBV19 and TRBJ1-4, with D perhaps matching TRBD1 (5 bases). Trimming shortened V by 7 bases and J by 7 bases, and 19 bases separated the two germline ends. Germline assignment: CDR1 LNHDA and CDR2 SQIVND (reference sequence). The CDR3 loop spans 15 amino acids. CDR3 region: CASNGEEQVGEKLFF. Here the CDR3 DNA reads TGTGCCAGTAATGGGGAGGAACAGGTCGGTGAAAAACTGTTTTTT.

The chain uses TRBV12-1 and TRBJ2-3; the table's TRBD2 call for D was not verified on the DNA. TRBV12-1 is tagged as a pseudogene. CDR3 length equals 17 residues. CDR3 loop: CASSFALAGPSTDTQYF. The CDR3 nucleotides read TGTGCCAGCAGCTTTGCCCTAGCGGGACCTTCCACAGATACGCAGTATTTT.

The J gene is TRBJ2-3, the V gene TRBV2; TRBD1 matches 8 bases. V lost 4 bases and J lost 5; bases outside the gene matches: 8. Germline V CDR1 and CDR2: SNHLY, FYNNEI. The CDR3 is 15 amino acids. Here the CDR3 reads CASSGNRGSEDTQYF. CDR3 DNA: TGTGCCAGCAGTGGGAACAGGGGGTCTGAAGATACGCAGTATTTT.

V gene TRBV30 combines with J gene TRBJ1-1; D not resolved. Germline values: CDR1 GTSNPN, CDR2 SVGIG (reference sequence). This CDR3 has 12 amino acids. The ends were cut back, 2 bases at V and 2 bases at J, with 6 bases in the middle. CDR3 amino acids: CAWSLANTEAFF. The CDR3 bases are TGTGCCTGGAGTCTAGCAAACACTGAAGCTTTCTTT.

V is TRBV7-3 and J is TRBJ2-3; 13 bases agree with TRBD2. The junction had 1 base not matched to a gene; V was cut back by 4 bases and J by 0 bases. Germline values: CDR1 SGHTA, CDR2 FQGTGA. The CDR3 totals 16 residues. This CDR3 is CASSSGLAGSTDTQYF. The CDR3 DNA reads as TGTGCCAGCAGCTCGGGACTAGCGGGAAGCACAGATACGCAGTATTTT.

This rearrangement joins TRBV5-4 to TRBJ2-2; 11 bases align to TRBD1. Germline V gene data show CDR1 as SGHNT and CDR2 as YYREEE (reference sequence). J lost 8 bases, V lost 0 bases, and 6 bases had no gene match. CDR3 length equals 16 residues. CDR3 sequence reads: CASSLAGQGAWGELFF. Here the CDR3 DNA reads TGTGCCAGCAGCTTGGCAGGACAGGGGGCTTGGGGGGAGCTGTTTTTT.

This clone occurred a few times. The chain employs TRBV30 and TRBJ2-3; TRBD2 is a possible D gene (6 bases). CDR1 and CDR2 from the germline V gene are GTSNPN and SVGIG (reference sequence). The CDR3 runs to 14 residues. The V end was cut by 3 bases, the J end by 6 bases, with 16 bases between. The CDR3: CAWSAELATDTQYF. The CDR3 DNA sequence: TGTGCCTGGAGCGCGGAACTAGCTACGGATACGCAGTATTTT. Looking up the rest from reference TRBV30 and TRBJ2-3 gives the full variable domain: SQTIHQWPATLVQPVGSPLSLECTVEGTSNPNLYWYRQAAGRGLQLLFYSVGIGQISSEVPQNLSASRPQDRQFILSSKKLLLSDSGFYLCAWSAELATDTQYFGPGTRLTVL.

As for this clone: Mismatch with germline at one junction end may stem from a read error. The CDR3: CSSSLVQGDGYTF. The DNA of the CDR3 is TGTTCCAGCAGCTTAGTCCAGGGCGATGGCTACACCTTC. This rearrangement joins TRBV7-9 to TRBJ1-2; possible D gene TRBD1, 5 bases. The CDR3 consists of 13 residues. The germline gives CDR1 SEHNR, CDR2 FQNEAQ (reference sequence).

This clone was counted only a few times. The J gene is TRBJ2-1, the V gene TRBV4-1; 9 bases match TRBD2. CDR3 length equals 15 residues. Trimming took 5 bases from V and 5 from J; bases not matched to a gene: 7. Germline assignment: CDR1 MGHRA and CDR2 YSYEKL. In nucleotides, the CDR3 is TGCGCCAGCAGCATCCATAGCGGGAGAGACAATGAGCAGTTCTTC. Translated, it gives CASSIHSGRDNEQFF.